The 3 T cell receptor beta chains in this list originate from one sample, sequenced in a study of cytomegalovirus exposure and HLA in healthy donors. Primers: 60 Vbeta forward and 13 Jbeta reverse. Repertoires were generated with immunoSEQ multiplex PCR, while TCRdb's copy carries only in-frame clones and drops some. The data contain about 210,000 clones, 75% to 90% of them seen just once; the ten biggest clones take up less than 1.3%. The sample taken for sequencing was PBMCs. These receptors originate from a boy aged 2 to 10 in good health and CMV-seronegative.

A remark on this clone: The sample has other DNA sequences that encode this CDR3 too. The chain links TRBV6-6 to TRBJ2-3; D is uncertain. V shed 0 bases and J shed 1 base, with 5 bases lying between them. CDR1 is MNHNY, CDR2 SVGAGI, per germline (reference sequence). CDR3 size: 14 residues. CDR3 sequence (DNA): TGTGCCAGCAGTTACTCTCGGGGCACAGATACGCAGTATTTT. Its protein is CASSYSRGTDTQYF.

In its sample, this clone was seen a few times. The junction departs from the called germline gene at one end, perhaps through a read error. This chain links TRBV7-9 with TRBJ1-2, with D perhaps TRBD1 (5 bases). Germline loops: CDR1 SEHNR, CDR2 FQNEAQ (reference sequence). This CDR3 region has 14 residues. The CDR3 DNA reads as TGTTCCAGCAGCTTATTCCAGGGTCGGTATGGCTACACCTTC. Encoded protein: CSSSLFQGRYGYTF. The full variable domain, rest sourced from reference TRBV7-9 and TRBJ1-2, is DTGVSQNPRHKITKRGQNVTFRCDPISEHNRLYWYRQTLGQGPEFLTYFQNEAQLEKSRLLSDRFSAERPKGSFSTLEIQRTEQGDSAMYLCSSSLFQGRYGYTFGSGTRLTVV.

The gene calls are TRBV5-5 and TRBJ1-1; D not certain. This CDR3 spans 13 amino acids. Trimming cost V 4 bases and J 7 bases, with 14 bases left between them. Germline CDR1 reads SGHKS; CDR2 reads YYEKEE (reference sequence). The DNA for the CDR3 is TGTGCCAGCAGCGGGGAAGCGGCCTATGAAGCTTTCTTT. Protein product: CASSGEAAYEAFF.